What follows are 14 T cell receptor beta chains derived from one specimen sequenced in a study of T cells in Graves' hyperthyroidism and ophthalmopathy. RNA transcripts provided the source from which TCR beta CDR3 regions were amplified. HTBI primers were employed in a first-round RT-PCR of the TCR CDR3. Each CDR3 protein is one row after TCRdb ran MiXCR on the multiplex PCR reads. The sample contains over 550,000 distinct CDR3 sequences, approximately 15% of which appear only once. The sequencing input was blood. These receptor sequences come from a woman aged 18 to 35 with Graves' hyperthyroidism.

The genes are TRBV27 and TRBJ1-6; no reliable D call. With 2 bases removed from V and 7 bases from J, the gap between germline ends came to 6 bases. The CDR3 extends over 13 amino acids. CDR1 is MNHEY, CDR2 SMNVEV, per germline (reference sequence). CDR3 nucleotides: TGTGCCAGCAGTTTAGACGGGAATTCACCCCTCCACTTT. It is translated as CASSLDGNSPLHF.

The sample holds many counts of this clonotype. The J gene is TRBJ2-3, the V gene TRBV28; D possibly corresponds to TRBD2 (5 bases). Germline CDR1 MDHEN, CDR2 SYDVKM. The CDR3 length is 17 residues. Trimming left V 5 bases short and J 2 bases short, with 20 bases between. The CDR3 spells CASSPPMAGLITDTQYF. The CDR3 DNA is TGTGCCAGCAGTCCCCCGATGGCGGGCCTGATCACAGATACGCAGTATTTT.

This clonotype was seen a handful of times. The rearrangement joins TRBV7-9 to TRBJ2-4; 7 nucleotides align to TRBD2. The CDR3 is 13 amino acids. J lost 4 bases, V lost 7 bases, and 4 bases had no gene match. The germline CDR1 and CDR2 sequences are SEHNR and FQNEAQ (reference sequence). The CDR3 is CASTPSGKNIQYF. The DNA for the CDR3 is TGTGCCAGCACCCCTAGCGGAAAAAACATTCAGTACTTC.

V gene TRBV19 combines with J gene TRBJ1-1; tentative D call: TRBD1 (6 bases). Looked up from germline, CDR1 is LNHDA and CDR2 is SQIVND (reference sequence). The CDR3 has 16 amino acids. V shed 4 bases and J shed 1 base, with 16 bases lying between them. The CDR3 region is CASSRSGGRGNTEAFF. The CDR3, as DNA: TGTGCCAGTAGTAGAAGCGGGGGGCGAGGGAACACTGAAGCTTTCTTT. The entire variable domain, with the rest obtained from reference TRBV19 and TRBJ1-1, is as follows: DGGITQSPKYLFRKEGQNVTLSCEQNLNHDAMYWYRQDPGQGLRLIYYSQIVNDFQKGDIAEGYSVSREKKESFPLTVTSAQKNPTAFYLCASSRSGGRGNTEAFFGQGTRLTVV.

Only a few counts were recorded for this clonotype. The genes are TRBV24-1 and TRBJ1-2; 8 nucleotides match TRBD1. The CDR3 totals 14 residues. The J segment lost 4 bases and the V segment lost 5 bases, leaving 5 bases of the junction unmatched. Germline V gene sequence: CDR1 KGHDR, CDR2 SFDVKD. The CDR3 sequence is CATSAQGQGYGYTF. Here the CDR3 DNA reads TGTGCCACCAGTGCCCAAGGACAGGGCTATGGCTACACCTTC.

In this sample, this clonotype turned up many times. V usage is TRBV5-1 and J usage is TRBJ2-2; TRBD2 agrees at 11 bases. The CDR3 extends over 14 amino acids. Germline trimming cut 7 bases from V and 3 bases from J; bases unmatched to any gene: 2. Looked up from germline, CDR1 is SGHRS and CDR2 is YFSETQ. CDR3 loop: CASGSGRDTGELFF. CDR3 DNA: TGCGCCAGCGGTAGCGGGAGGGACACCGGGGAGCTGTTTTTT.

J is TRBJ2-4 and V is TRBV7-8; no clear D gene. The CDR3 covers 16 residues. The germline gives CDR1 SGHVS, CDR2 FQNEAQ. Trimming removed 5 bases at V and 3 bases at J, with 17 bases between. The CDR3 DNA follows: TGTGCCAGCAGCCCAAACTCCTGGTCCATCAAAAACATTCAGTACTTC. It encodes CASSPNSWSIKNIQYF.

This clonotype was picked up a small number of times. The V gene is TRBV19, the J gene TRBJ1-5, with a possible D match to TRBD1 (5 bases). The CDR3 is 15 residues long. Deletions cut 7 bases from V and 7 bases from J, with 20 bases between. Germline V gene sequence: CDR1 LNHDA, CDR2 SQIVND (reference sequence). The CDR3 nucleotides read TGTGCCAGTACCACAACTCAGCAGGGCGTCCAGCCCCAGCATTTT. It yields the protein CASTTTQQGVQPQHF.

This clonotype was observed at least ten times. The chain links TRBV7-9 to TRBJ1-1; D might be TRBD1 (5 bases). CDR3 size: 15 residues. Between the trimmed V and J ends, which lost 4 bases and 0 bases, there was a span of 12 bases. CDR1 is SEHNR, CDR2 FQNEAQ, per germline (reference sequence). CDR3 bases: TGTGCCAGCAGCTCGACTGACAGCTTGAACACTGAAGCTTTCTTT. It codes for CASSSTDSLNTEAFF.

This clonotype has only a few counts. The final CDR3 position lacks the conserved phenylalanine or tryptophan, pointing to a likely read error. V usage is TRBV7-9 and J usage is TRBJ2-4; the D gene is possibly TRBD2 (6 bases). The CDR3 loop spans 14 amino acids. V gave up 5 bases and J gave up 6 bases, with 14 bases separating them. Germline V gene sequence: CDR1 SEHNR, CDR2 FQNEAQ (reference sequence). The CDR3 DNA follows: TGTGCCAGCAGCACCCGCGGGAAGGCAAACATTCAGTACCTC. The encoded protein is CASSTRGKANIQYL.

The chain couples TRBV19 to TRBJ1-6; no firm D call. The ends were cut back, 6 bases at V and 1 base at J, with 13 bases in the middle. The CDR3 loop spans 16 amino acids. The germline V gene has CDR1 LNHDA and CDR2 SQIVND (reference sequence). This chain's CDR3 is CASRSVGGSYNSPLHF. In DNA, the CDR3 is TGTGCCAGTAGATCAGTGGGTGGATCCTATAATTCACCCCTCCACTTT.

Comments on this clonotype: A much larger clone lies a single base off, so this may be a read error. The V call is TRBV5-6, the J call TRBJ2-7; D unclear. Deletions cut 2 bases from V and 7 bases from J, with 10 bases between. The CDR3 is made up of 12 amino acids. Germline V CDR1 and CDR2: SGHDT, YYEEEE. The CDR3 DNA sequence: TGTGCCAGCAGCTTTGTCGTTGGTGAGCAGTACTTC. Encoded protein: CASSFVVGEQYF.

This clonotype was counted between two and nine times. This chain links TRBV27 with TRBJ1-2; D is unresolved. V shed 5 bases and J shed 3 bases, with 16 bases lying between them. The germline V gene encodes CDR1 MNHEY and CDR2 SMNVEV (reference sequence). This CDR3 is built from 15 residues. For the CDR3, the DNA is TGTGCCAGCAGTCCCCGGCCTAAACCGGACTATGGCTACACCTTC. The encoded protein is CASSPRPKPDYGYTF.

V is TRBV19 and J is TRBJ1-2, with TRBD1 matching 8 bases. The CDR3 length is 15 residues. Germline CDR1 reads LNHDA; CDR2 reads SQIVND (reference sequence). V gave up 1 base and J gave up 5 bases; unmatched junction bases: 6. In DNA form, the CDR3 reads TGTGCCAGTAGTATAGGCAGGACAGGGACATATGGCTACACCTTC. Amino acids: CASSIGRTGTYGYTF.